This TCR beta chain was found in a study of Ad26.COV2.S vaccination and SARS-CoV-2 variants. Study-level information: As a participant in COV1001, the donor was in the Ad26.COV2.S trial arm. Ad26.COV2.S given intramuscularly, once or twice 56 days apart.

Treatment of the sample: 15 to 20 received Ad26.COV2.S at low or high dose, single or two shots; about five received placebo; per-sample allocation not given. Vaccine and placebo recipients were sampled on day 63 after the first injection. SARS-CoV-2 spike from the Wuhan strain was encoded by the vaccine, an Ad26 vector. Sequencing was performed with immunoSEQ multiplex PCR; in TCRdb, only in-frame clones are kept and a portion is missing. The profile shows hundreds of thousands of clones, 89% of them singletons. On this clone: The identical CDR3 is also encoded by other nucleotide sequences in the sample.

V was pared by 4 bases and J by 1 base, with 7 bases between. From germline, CDR1 is GTSNPN and CDR2 SVGIG (reference sequence). CDR3 length: 12 residues. The chain combines TRBV30 with TRBJ2-5, with D possibly matching TRBD2 (6 bases). The sample was peripheral blood, taken in a trial of Ad26.COV2.S vaccine versus placebo. The TCR originated in a person between 18 and 59 years old who received the Ad26.COV2.S COVID-19 vaccine or a placebo. CDR3 DNA sequence: TGTGCCTGGAATAGCGGCCAAGAGACCCAGTACTTC. Its protein is CAWNSGQETQYF.